What follows are 13 T cell receptor beta chains derived from one specimen sequenced in a study of blood T cell repertoires in COVID-19. Profiled with immunoSEQ multiplex PCR; TCRdb holds only in-frame clones, not every one. The sample shows 110,000 to 150,000 clones, about 82% of them seen only once. The sequenced sample was PBMCs or T cells enriched from blood (not recorded which). The receptors derive from a woman between 40 and 55 years old who had recovered from COVID-19.

The chain couples TRBV5-1 to TRBJ1-5; D perhaps matches TRBD1 (5 bases). CDR3 length: 14 amino acids. The germline gives CDR1 SGHRS, CDR2 YFSETQ. V was shortened by 0 bases and J by 7 bases, with 11 bases between the two germline ends. This chain's CDR3 is CASSLDGGGQPQHF. The CDR3 DNA sequence: TGCGCCAGCAGCTTGGACGGGGGTGGACAGCCCCAGCATTTT.

The genes are TRBV2 and TRBJ1-1; tentatively, D is TRBD1 (6 bases). Germline CDR1 reads SNHLY; CDR2 reads FYNNEI. The CDR3 covers 14 residues. The V end was cut by 3 bases, the J end by 7 bases, with 15 bases between. The CDR3 sequence is CASSENGQSFEAFF. The CDR3 coding sequence is TGTGCCAGCAGTGAGAATGGACAGAGCTTTGAAGCTTTCTTT. Combining the CDR3 with reference TRBV2 and TRBJ1-1 gives the whole variable domain EPEVTQTPSHQVTQMGQEVILRCVPISNHLYFYWYRQILGQKVEFLVSFYNNEISEKSEIFDDQFSVERPDGSNFTLKIRSTKLEDSAMYFCASSENGQSFEAFFGQGTRLTVV.

The chain carries TRBV5-1 and TRBJ1-4, with TRBD1 identical over 8 bases. The CDR3 sequence is 15 residues long. Germline V gene data show CDR1 as SGHRS and CDR2 as YFSETQ. V was clipped by 1 base and J by 11 bases; unmatched bases: 10. CDR3 sequence reads: CASSLSAGGENKLFF. The CDR3 nucleotides are TGCGCCAGCAGCTTGTCGGCAGGGGGCGAAAATAAACTGTTTTTT.

The chain joins TRBV30 to TRBJ1-1; D is uncertain. The CDR3 is 13 amino acids. Germline V lookup: CDR1 GTSNPN, CDR2 SVGIG (reference sequence). Trimming pared 5 bases from V and 5 bases from J, leaving 15 bases between. The CDR3 DNA reads TGTGCCTGGCTGCTTTTATACGGGACTGAAGCTTTCTTT. It specifies CAWLLLYGTEAFF.

The chain couples TRBV25-1 to TRBJ2-7, with a possible D match to TRBD2 (5 bases). The CDR3 consists of 14 residues. Germline values: CDR1 MGHDK, CDR2 SYGVNS. The germline V and J ends were trimmed by 4 bases and 7 bases, with 17 bases remaining between them. The CDR3 nucleotides are TGTGCCAGCAGTGCTGACTACCTGGATTGGGAGCAGTACTTC. It specifies CASSADYLDWEQYF.

In its sample, this clone was seen a few times. The rearrangement links TRBV11-2 to TRBJ1-6; D may be TRBD1 (6 bases). CDR1 and CDR2 from the germline V gene are SGHAT and FQNNGV. The CDR3 totals 15 residues. V was shortened by 4 bases and J by 8 bases, with 15 bases between the two germline ends. CDR3 protein: CASSSLQGPDSPLHF. Written as DNA, the CDR3 is TGTGCCAGCAGCTCCCTACAGGGTCCGGATTCACCCCTCCACTTT.

The J gene is TRBJ2-1, the V gene TRBV6-1; D unresolved. Germline V gene sequence: CDR1 MNHNS, CDR2 SASEGT. V lost 6 bases to trimming and J lost 8 bases, with 20 bases between them. This CDR3 comprises 15 residues. The CDR3 DNA reads TGTGCCAGCAGCTATCCGGGTCAAAGAGGCGATGAGCAGTTCTTC. Translating it yields CASSYPGQRGDEQFF.

For the CDR3, the DNA is TGTGCCAGCGTGGCGGGAGACACCGGGGAGCTGTTTTTT. Amino acid sequence: CASVAGDTGELFF. The chain links TRBV13 to TRBJ2-2, with TRBD2 matching 7 bases. The germline gives CDR1 PRHDT, CDR2 FYEKMQ (reference sequence). V trimming: 8 bases; J trimming: 3 bases; junction bases outside the gene matches: 3. The CDR3 covers 13 residues.

This chain joins TRBV5-1 and TRBJ1-5; D gene uncertain. V was trimmed by 0 bases and J by 3 bases, leaving 10 bases between them. CDR3 size: 15 residues. Germline CDR1 reads SGHRS; CDR2 reads YFSETQ. CDR3: CASSLDSGPNQPQHF. CDR3 sequence (DNA): TGCGCCAGCAGCTTGGATAGTGGTCCCAATCAGCCCCAGCATTTT.

This clone has only a few counts. The chain employs TRBV3-1 (or the pseudogene TRBV3-2) and TRBJ2-7, with 8 bases fitting TRBD1. The CDR3 contains 14 residues. Germline V gene data show CDR1 as LGHDT and CDR2 as YNNKEL (reference sequence). The V gene end was trimmed by 2 bases and the J gene end by 5 bases; junction bases not matched to a gene: 5. The CDR3 nucleotides read TGTGCCAGCAGCCAATCGGACAGGGACCACGAGCAGTACTTC. Translated: CASSQSDRDHEQYF.

The chain employs TRBV9 and TRBJ2-3, with 12 bases that match TRBD2. Trimming cost V 3 bases and J 3 bases; bases outside gene matches: 2. The CDR3 spans 15 residues. CDR1 SGDLS and CDR2 YYNGEE come from the germline V gene. CDR3 loop: CASSASGGATDTQYF. The DNA of the CDR3 is TGTGCCAGCAGCGCTAGCGGGGGGGCGACAGATACGCAGTATTTT.

The chain uses TRBV5-1 and TRBJ2-1; 12 nucleotides agree with TRBD2. Germline V lookup: CDR1 SGHRS, CDR2 YFSETQ. The CDR3 sequence is 14 residues long. With V trimmed by 4 bases and J by 7 bases, 3 bases remained unmatched. CDR3 region: CASSLTSGSNEQFF. CDR3 nucleotides: TGCGCCAGCAGCCTGACTAGCGGGAGTAATGAGCAGTTCTTC.

The V gene is TRBV12-3 or TRBV12-4, the J gene TRBJ1-4; D is ambiguous. The CDR3 length is 12 residues. Trimming removed 5 bases from V and 8 bases from J, with 9 bases in between. The CDR3: CASSIREEKLFF. CDR3 DNA sequence: TGTGCCAGCAGTATCCGGGAGGAAAAACTGTTTTTT.